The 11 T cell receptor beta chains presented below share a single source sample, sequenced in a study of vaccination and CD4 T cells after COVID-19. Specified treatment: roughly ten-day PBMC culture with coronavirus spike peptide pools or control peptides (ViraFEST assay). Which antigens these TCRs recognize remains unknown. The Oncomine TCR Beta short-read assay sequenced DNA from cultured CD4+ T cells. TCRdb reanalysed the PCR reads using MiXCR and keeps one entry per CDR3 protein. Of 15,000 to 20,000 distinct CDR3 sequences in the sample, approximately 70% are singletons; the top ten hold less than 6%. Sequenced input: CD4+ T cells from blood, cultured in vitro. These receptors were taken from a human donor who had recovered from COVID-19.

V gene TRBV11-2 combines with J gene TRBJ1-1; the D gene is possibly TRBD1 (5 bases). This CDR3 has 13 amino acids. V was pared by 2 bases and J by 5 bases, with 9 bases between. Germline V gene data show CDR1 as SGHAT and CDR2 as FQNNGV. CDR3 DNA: TGTGCCAGCAGCTTAAGGGGTGGGACTGAAGCTTTCTTT. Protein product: CASSLRGGTEAFF.

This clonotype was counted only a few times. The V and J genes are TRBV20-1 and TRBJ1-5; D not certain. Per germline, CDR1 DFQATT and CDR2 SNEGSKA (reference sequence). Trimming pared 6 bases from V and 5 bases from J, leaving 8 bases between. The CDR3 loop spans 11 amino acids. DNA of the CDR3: TGCAGTGCCCAGAAAGATCAGCCCCAGCATTTT. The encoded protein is CSAQKDQPQHF.

CDR3 sequence: CAWRGGAENNYGYTF. The DNA for the CDR3 is TGTGCCTGGAGGGGAGGGGCAGAAAATAACTATGGCTACACCTTC. The chain recombines TRBV30 with TRBJ1-2; the D gene is possibly TRBD1 (5 bases). Germline CDR1 GTSNPN, CDR2 SVGIG (reference sequence). Trimming removed 3 bases at V and 1 base at J, with 15 bases between. This CDR3 spans 15 amino acids.

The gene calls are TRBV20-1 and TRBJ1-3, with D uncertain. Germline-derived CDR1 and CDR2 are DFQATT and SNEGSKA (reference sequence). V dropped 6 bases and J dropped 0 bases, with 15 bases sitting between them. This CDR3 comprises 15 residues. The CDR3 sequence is CSAPGPGNSGNTIYF. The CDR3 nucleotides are TGCAGTGCCCCGGGCCCGGGCAACTCTGGAAACACCATATATTTT.

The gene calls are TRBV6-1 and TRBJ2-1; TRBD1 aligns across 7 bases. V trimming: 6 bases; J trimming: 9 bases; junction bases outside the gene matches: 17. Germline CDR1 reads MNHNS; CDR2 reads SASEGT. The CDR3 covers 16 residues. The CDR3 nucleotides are TGTGCCAGCAGCCCCAGAGGGGGCGATCGTATTGGTGAGCAGTTCTTC. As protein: CASSPRGGDRIGEQFF.

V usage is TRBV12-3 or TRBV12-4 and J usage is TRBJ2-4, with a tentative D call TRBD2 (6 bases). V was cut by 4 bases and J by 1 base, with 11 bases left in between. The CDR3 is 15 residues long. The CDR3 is CASSSLGLAKNIQYF. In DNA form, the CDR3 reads TGTGCCAGCAGTTCTTTGGGACTTGCCAAAAACATTCAGTACTTC.

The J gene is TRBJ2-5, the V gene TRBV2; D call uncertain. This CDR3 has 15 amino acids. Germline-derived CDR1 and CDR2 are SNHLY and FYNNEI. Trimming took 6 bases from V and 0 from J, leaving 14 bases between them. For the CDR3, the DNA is TGTGCCAGCAGAGCCACGACGGTGTACCAAGAGACCCAGTACTTC. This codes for CASRATTVYQETQYF.

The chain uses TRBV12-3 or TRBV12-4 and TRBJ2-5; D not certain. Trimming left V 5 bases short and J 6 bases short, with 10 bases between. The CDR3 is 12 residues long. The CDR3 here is CASSPPTKTQYF. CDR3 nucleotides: TGTGCCAGCAGTCCACCGACGAAGACCCAGTACTTC.

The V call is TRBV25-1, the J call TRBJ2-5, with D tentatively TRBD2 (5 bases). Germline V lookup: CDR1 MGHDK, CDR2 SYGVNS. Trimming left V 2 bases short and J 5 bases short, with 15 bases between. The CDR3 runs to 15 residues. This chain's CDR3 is CASSEQRKRLETQYF. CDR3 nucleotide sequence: TGTGCCAGCAGTGAACAGCGGAAGAGGCTGGAGACCCAGTACTTC.

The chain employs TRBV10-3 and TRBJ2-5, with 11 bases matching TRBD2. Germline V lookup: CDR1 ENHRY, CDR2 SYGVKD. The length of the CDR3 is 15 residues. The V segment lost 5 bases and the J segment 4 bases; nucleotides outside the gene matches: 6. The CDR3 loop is CAISRGTSGGETQYF. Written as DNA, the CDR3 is TGTGCCATCAGTAGAGGGACTAGCGGAGGAGAGACCCAGTACTTC.

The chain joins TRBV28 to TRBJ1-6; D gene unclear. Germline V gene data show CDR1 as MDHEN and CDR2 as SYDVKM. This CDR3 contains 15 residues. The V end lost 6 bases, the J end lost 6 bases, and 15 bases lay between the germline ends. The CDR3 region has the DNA TGTGCCAGCAGACCCGTTGTACTCCCTAATTCACCCCTCCACTTT. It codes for CASRPVVLPNSPLHF. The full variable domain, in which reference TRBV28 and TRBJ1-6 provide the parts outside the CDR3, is DVKVTQSSRYLVKRTGEKVFLECVQDMDHENMFWYRQDPGLGLRLIYFSYDVKMKEKGDIPEGYSVSREKKERFSLILESASTNQTSMYLCASRPVVLPNSPLHFGNGTRLTVT.